Below are 14 T cell receptor beta chains sequenced from a single sample in a study of blood T cell repertoires in COVID-19. Profiled with immunoSEQ multiplex PCR; TCRdb holds only in-frame clones, not every one. The sample includes fewer than 200,000 clones, more than 75% seen only once; the top ten take 17%. Material: PBMCs or T cells enriched from blood (not recorded which). These receptors were taken from a woman aged 45-59 years who had recovered from COVID-19.

V gene TRBV18 combines with J gene TRBJ2-5, with TRBD2 matching over 8 bases. Germline CDR1 is KGHSH and CDR2 is LQKENI. Unmatched junction bases numbered 2, after V lost 3 bases and J lost 5 bases. This CDR3 has 13 residues. CDR3 sequence reads: CASSPRGGETQYF. CDR3 nucleotides: TGTGCCAGCTCACCCCGCGGGGGGGAGACCCAGTACTTC.

The rearrangement joins TRBV30 to TRBJ1-1, with 9 bases matching TRBD1. Trimming cost V 5 bases and J 11 bases; bases outside gene matches: 15. The CDR3 is made up of 14 amino acids. CDR1 is GTSNPN and CDR2 is SVGIG in the germline V gene (reference sequence). CDR3 residues: CAWGTGGGRLRAFF. CDR3 bases: TGTGCCTGGGGTACAGGGGGCGGTCGGTTAAGGGCTTTCTTT.

The chain links TRBV11-2 to TRBJ1-4; TRBD1 matches at 9 bases. This CDR3 region has 20 residues. The V gene end was trimmed by 0 bases and the J gene end by 0 bases; junction bases not matched to a gene: 11. The germline gives CDR1 SGHAT, CDR2 FQNNGV. CDR3 sequence (DNA): TGTGCCAGCAGCTTAGAGGTATCGGGACAGGGATACTCAACTAATGAAAAACTGTTTTTT. Translated, it gives CASSLEVSGQGYSTNEKLFF.

The chain carries TRBV11-2 and TRBJ2-1; the D gene is possibly TRBD2 (5 bases). Germline-derived CDR1 and CDR2 are SGHAT and FQNNGV. Trimming left V 1 base short and J 6 bases short, with 13 bases between. The CDR3 has 15 residues. The CDR3 loop reads CASSLALVEGNEQFF. CDR3 nucleotides: TGTGCCAGCAGCTTAGCTCTAGTCGAGGGCAATGAGCAGTTCTTC.

This clone was found many times. This sequence joins TRBV7-3 and TRBJ2-2; D might be TRBD1 (6 bases). Germline CDR1 and CDR2: SGHTA and FQGTGA. The CDR3 spans 17 residues. V was clipped by 6 bases and J by 5 bases, with 22 bases between them. DNA for the CDR3: TGTGCCAGCAGTTACAATACGGACAGCCAAGGGACCGGGGAGCTGTTTTTT. This translates into CASSYNTDSQGTGELFF.

This clone showed up just once. The V and J genes are TRBV7-3 and TRBJ1-6; possible D gene TRBD1, 5 bases. Looked up from germline, CDR1 is SGHTA and CDR2 is FQGTGA. V lost 0 bases, J lost 8 bases, and 11 bases lay in between. The CDR3 has 15 residues. The chain's CDR3 is CASSLTAGQYSPLHF. CDR3 in DNA: TGTGCCAGCAGCTTAACGGCAGGGCAATATTCACCCCTCCACTTT.

The chain has TRBV5-1 and TRBJ2-5; 10 nucleotides agree with TRBD2. V trimming: 4 bases; J trimming: 5 bases; junction bases outside the gene matches: 5. In germline, CDR1 is SGHRS, CDR2 YFSETQ. The CDR3 is made up of 14 amino acids. The CDR3 protein is CASSEGLAMETQYF. In nucleotides, the CDR3 is TGCGCCAGCAGCGAGGGACTAGCGATGGAGACCCAGTACTTC.

This clone appeared a few times. The chain couples TRBV9 to TRBJ2-1; a weak D match, TRBD2 (6 bases). V lost 0 bases and J lost 3, with 13 bases in between. Germline V gene data show CDR1 as SGDLS and CDR2 as YYNGEE. This CDR3 spans 16 amino acids. CDR3 in amino acids: CASSVGAGRIYNEQFF. The CDR3 region has the DNA TGTGCCAGCAGCGTAGGGGCGGGACGGATCTACAATGAGCAGTTCTTC.

V usage is TRBV5-4 and J usage is TRBJ2-2; 14 nucleotides align to TRBD2. The V gene end was trimmed by 2 bases and the J gene end by 6 bases; junction bases not matched to a gene: 9. CDR3 size: 18 residues. Germline assignment: CDR1 SGHNT and CDR2 YYREEE (reference sequence). CDR3 sequence: CASSLGGLAGAGSGELFF. CDR3 nucleotides: TGTGCCAGCAGCTTAGGGGGACTAGCGGGAGCCGGGTCCGGGGAGCTGTTTTTT.

The sample holds a few counts of this clone. The J gene is TRBJ1-1, the V gene TRBV19; tentative D call: TRBD1 (5 bases). This CDR3 comprises 15 residues. The V gene lost 5 bases and the J gene lost 5 bases, with 18 bases spanning the gap. Germline V CDR1 and CDR2: LNHDA, SQIVND (reference sequence). CDR3 amino acids: CASSYSWGVGTEAFF. Written as DNA, the CDR3 is TGTGCCAGTAGTTACTCGTGGGGGGTGGGGACTGAAGCTTTCTTT.

The chain employs TRBV27 and TRBJ2-7, with D tentatively TRBD1 (6 bases). Germline V CDR1 and CDR2: MNHEY, SMNVEV (reference sequence). CDR3 length: 16 amino acids. Trimming stripped 2 bases from V and 12 bases from J, with 26 bases between. This CDR3 is CASSLRGRGETRSVYF. CDR3 DNA sequence: TGTGCCAGCAGTTTAAGGGGCAGGGGAGAAACCCGCAGCGTGTACTTC.

CDR3 coding DNA: TGTGCCAGTAGTCTACCTTACACCGGGGAGCTGTTTTTT. Protein: CASSLPYTGELFF. The genes are TRBV19 and TRBJ2-2; D is undetermined. Germline V gene lookup returns CDR1 LNHDA and CDR2 SQIVND (reference sequence). V lost 5 bases and J lost 3, with 7 bases in between. This CDR3 has 13 residues.

The rearrangement joins TRBV19 to TRBJ2-7; TRBD2 matches 7 bases. The CDR3 length is 18 residues. Per germline, CDR1 LNHDA and CDR2 SQIVND (reference sequence). Trimming took 10 bases from V and 6 from J; bases not matched to a gene: 27. CDR3 sequence: CATAKLLSGGSVGREQYF. As DNA, the CDR3 is TGTGCCACTGCCAAACTCCTGTCCGGCGGGAGTGTGGGGCGCGAGCAGTACTTC.

This clone has a single count. J is TRBJ2-7 and V is TRBV19, with 13 nucleotides matching TRBD2. The CDR3 consists of 15 residues. Looked up from germline, CDR1 is LNHDA and CDR2 is SQIVND (reference sequence). J gave up 4 bases and V 4 bases, and 4 bases lay outside the gene matches. CDR3 amino acids: CASSTRTSGSYEQYF. CDR3 nucleotide sequence: TGTGCCAGTAGTACCCGGACTAGCGGGAGTTACGAGCAGTACTTC. The full variable domain, rest sourced from reference TRBV19 and TRBJ2-7, is DGGITQSPKYLFRKEGQNVTLSCEQNLNHDAMYWYRQDPGQGLRLIYYSQIVNDFQKGDIAEGYSVSREKKESFPLTVTSAQKNPTAFYLCASSTRTSGSYEQYFGPGTRLTVT.